The 5 T cell receptor beta chains reported below all come from one sample, sequenced in a study of T cells in Graves' hyperthyroidism and ophthalmopathy. It was RNA transcripts that yielded the amplified TCR beta CDR3 regions. The HTBI primer set drove a first-round RT-PCR of the TCR CDR3. MiXCR, run by TCRdb on the multiplex PCR reads, gives a single entry per CDR3 protein. The sample lists about 500,000 distinct CDR3 sequences, approximately 16% seen once, with approximately 30% in the top ten. Sequencing was performed on blood. The receptor set was obtained from a woman in her twenties or thirties with Graves' ophthalmopathy.

This clonotype was picked up a small number of times. The V and J genes are TRBV19 and TRBJ2-1; TRBD2 is a possible D gene (7 bases). Trimming stripped 7 bases from V and 7 bases from J, with 20 bases between. The germline V gene has CDR1 LNHDA and CDR2 SQIVND (reference sequence). The CDR3 is 15 residues long. The CDR3 DNA reads as TGTGCCAGTACACCCCAGGGAGGGGGACCTAATGAGCAGTTCTTC. It translates to CASTPQGGGPNEQFF.

The CDR3 bases are TGCAGTGCCAGGAAGGCTTCTCGGGACAGGGGGAGTGAAGAGACCCAGTACTTC. As protein: CSARKASRDRGSEETQYF. The J gene is TRBJ2-5, the V gene TRBV20-1; 11 nucleotides agree with TRBD1. The CDR3 spans 18 residues. V was clipped by 6 bases and J by 3 bases; unmatched bases: 18. Germline CDR1 reads DFQATT; CDR2 reads SNEGSKA (reference sequence).

V usage is TRBV4-3 and J usage is TRBJ1-6; perhaps TRBD1 as D (6 bases). This CDR3 spans 19 amino acids. Trimming pared 0 bases from V and 4 bases from J, leaving 19 bases between. Germline-derived CDR1 and CDR2 are LGHNA and YSLEER. In DNA form, the CDR3 reads TGCGCCAGCAGCCAAGAAGACGGCAGGGGCAGGGTGTATAATTCACCCCTCCACTTT. Protein sequence: CASSQEDGRGRVYNSPLHF.

On this clonotype itself: Just one base apart from a much larger clone, this may be a read error. The CDR3 loop reads CASRYSLQYEQFF. The DNA of the CDR3 is TGTGCCAGCAGGTACTCCTTACAGTACGAGCAGTTCTTC. The chain couples TRBV28 to TRBJ2-1; D not certain. V dropped 6 bases and J dropped 10 bases, with 16 bases sitting between them. CDR3 length: 13 residues. Germline V gene lookup returns CDR1 MDHEN and CDR2 SYDVKM. Supplemented by reference TRBV28 and TRBJ2-1, the full variable domain reads DVKVTQSSRYLVKRTGEKVFLECVQDMDHENMFWYRQDPGLGLRLIYFSYDVKMKEKGDIPEGYSVSREKKERFSLILESASTNQTSMYLCASRYSLQYEQFFGPGTRLTVL.

This clonotype was seen a single time. This clone may be a read error of a much larger clone one base away. The chain carries TRBV24-1 and TRBJ2-1; 7 nucleotides match TRBD1. This CDR3 region has 17 residues. The germline gives CDR1 KGHDR, CDR2 SFDVKD. Unmatched junction bases numbered 17, after V lost 9 bases and J lost 4 bases. As DNA, the CDR3 is TGTGCCACCTGGCCGGGATACCCGGGACAGATATACAATGAGCAGTTCTTC. Translating it yields CATWPGYPGQIYNEQFF.